This T cell receptor (beta chain) was recovered during a study of shared clonotypes between healthy human individuals. CDR1 is SGHVS, CDR2 FQNEAQ, per germline. V shed 5 bases and J shed 2 bases, with 13 bases lying between them. The CDR3 is made up of 15 amino acids. As processed by the authors: With immunoSEQ giving junction-only sequences and no quality scores, filtering differed. Some clones are missing from TCRdb's copy, which holds only in-frame ones; the method was immunoSEQ multiplex PCR. From that table come the V and J calls and clone size; the DNA was used to work out D and trimming. The sample shows nearly 750,000 clones, 72% of them seen only once. A remark on this clone: The antigen is undetermined.

Study-level results: Sorted-subset sequencing, rarefaction showed, was incomplete despite large depth. Between four donors, naive CD4 clonotypes were shared at a level of approximately 5%. Clonotypes not shared had lower generation probabilities than those common to all four donors.

Sequencing used memory CD4+ T cells sorted from blood. The subset here: CD45RA-negative fraction. The rearrangement links TRBV7-8 to TRBJ1-5, with D perhaps TRBD1 (6 bases). This TCR came from a woman aged 25 to 39 in good health. CDR3 loop: CASSINAGGNQPQHF. In DNA form, the CDR3 reads TGTGCCAGCAGCATAAATGCAGGGGGCAATCAGCCCCAGCATTTT.